This passage covers 30 T cell receptor beta chains from one sample sequenced in a study of blood T cell repertoires in COVID-19. TCRdb's table, derived via immunoSEQ multiplex PCR, lists solely in-frame clones and lacks some. The data show a few hundred thousand clones, nearly 90% seen once. The specimen sequenced was peripheral blood. These receptors all stem from a middle-aged woman who had recovered from COVID-19.

The genes are TRBV7-9 and TRBJ2-5, with TRBD1 as a possible D gene (5 bases). V was clipped by 2 bases and J by 8 bases, with 15 bases between them. The CDR3 loop spans 14 amino acids. Germline-derived CDR1 and CDR2 are SEHNR and FQNEAQ (reference sequence). The CDR3 is CASSLSLLQGTQYF. The CDR3 DNA reads TGTGCCAGCAGCTTAAGTCTTTTGCAGGGAACCCAGTACTTC.

The rearrangement uses TRBV4-3 and TRBJ2-1; D is unclear. The ends were cut back, 0 bases at V and 15 bases at J, with 15 bases in the middle. The CDR3 extends over 13 amino acids. Germline V lookup: CDR1 LGHNA, CDR2 YSLEER. CDR3 sequence (DNA): TGCGCCAGCAGCCAAGAACAACCAGGCCCACTGTTCTTC. This encodes CASSQEQPGPLFF.

The chain employs TRBV6-5 and TRBJ1-2, with 10 bases aligning to TRBD1. Trimming cost V 6 bases and J 5 bases; bases outside gene matches: 3. CDR1 is MNHEY and CDR2 is SVGAGI in the germline V gene. The CDR3 is made up of 13 amino acids. CDR3 sequence: CASRDRGKYGYTF. As DNA, the CDR3 is TGTGCCAGCAGGGACAGGGGGAAGTATGGCTACACCTTC.

This clone was picked up one time. The chain couples TRBV3-1 (or the pseudogene TRBV3-2) to TRBJ2-3; the match to TRBD2 covers 10 bases. Germline CDR1 LGHDT, CDR2 YNNKEL (reference sequence). The CDR3 loop spans 15 amino acids. V lost 6 bases, J lost 4 bases, and 7 bases stayed unmatched. The CDR3 DNA is TGTGCCAGCAGAAAGCGGGGGGGCCCGGCAGATACGCAGTATTTT. Translated: CASRKRGGPADTQYF.

The V and J genes are TRBV18 and TRBJ1-2; tentatively, D is TRBD1 (5 bases). This CDR3 is built from 14 residues. V lost 3 bases and J lost 5, with 13 bases in between. Germline CDR1 is KGHSH and CDR2 is LQKENI. The CDR3 DNA is TGTGCCAGCTCACCTCAGGGCAAAGGGTATGGCTACACCTTC. Amino acid sequence: CASSPQGKGYGYTF.

The rearrangement uses TRBV6-2 or TRBV6-3 and TRBJ2-1, with TRBD2 matching over 9 bases. Losses at the gene ends were 4 bases for V and 7 bases for J; bases not matched to a gene: 11. There are 16 residues in the CDR3. The germline V gene has CDR1 MNHEY and CDR2 SVGEGT. CDR3 bases: TGTGCCAGCAGTTCCCTAGTAGCGGGAGTAGGAAATGAGCAGTTCTTC. Amino acid sequence: CASSSLVAGVGNEQFF.

The V call is TRBV7-9, the J call TRBJ2-1, with a possible D match to TRBD1 (5 bases). Trimming cost V 3 bases and J 8 bases, with 17 bases left between them. Per the germline V gene, CDR1 is SEHNR and CDR2 is FQNEAQ (reference sequence). The CDR3 length is 15 residues. This CDR3 reads CASSFQVGVQDEQFF. The CDR3 nucleotides read TGTGCCAGCAGCTTTCAAGTAGGGGTCCAAGATGAGCAGTTCTTC.

The count of this clone is one. The chain carries TRBV30 and TRBJ1-2; D is possibly TRBD1 (5 bases). The CDR3 is 12 amino acids. The germline CDR1 and CDR2 sequences are GTSNPN and SVGIG (reference sequence). V lost 3 bases to trimming and J lost 1 base, with 6 bases between them. Here the CDR3 reads CAWSDSNYGYTF. The CDR3 DNA sequence: TGTGCCTGGAGCGACAGTAACTATGGCTACACCTTC.

This sequence joins TRBV15 and TRBJ2-5; D remains ambiguous. CDR1 and CDR2 (germline): LNHNV, YYDKDF (reference sequence). The CDR3 runs to 13 residues. V lost 1 base to trimming and J lost 0 bases, with 3 bases between them. CDR3 in DNA: TGTGCCACCAGCAGAGCCTACCAAGAGACCCAGTACTTC. Amino acids: CATSRAYQETQYF.

The rearrangement joins TRBV25-1 to TRBJ1-5; D is possibly TRBD1 (6 bases). The CDR3 is made up of 15 amino acids. V gave up 4 bases and J gave up 0 bases, with 10 bases separating them. Germline V gives CDR1 MGHDK, CDR2 SYGVNS. The CDR3 DNA sequence: TGTGCCAGCAGTGCCTCAGGGGATAGCAATCAGCCCCAGCATTTT. This gives the protein CASSASGDSNQPQHF.

V is TRBV9 and J is TRBJ2-5; TRBD2 might be the D (6 bases). V was trimmed by 0 bases and J by 5 bases, leaving 20 bases between them. The CDR3 is 17 amino acids. Germline CDR1 reads SGDLS; CDR2 reads YYNGEE. Here the CDR3 reads CASSVAPSDPRQETQYF. CDR3 sequence (DNA): TGTGCCAGCAGCGTAGCCCCTAGCGACCCCCGACAGGAGACCCAGTACTTC.

The chain recombines TRBV11-2 with TRBJ2-1; 7 nucleotides line up with TRBD1. CDR1 is SGHAT, CDR2 FQNNGV, per germline. The CDR3 length is 13 residues. Unmatched junction bases numbered 5, after V lost 4 bases and J lost 8 bases. The CDR3 DNA sequence: TGTGCCAGCAGCTCGGGACAGCGAGATGAGCAGTTCTTC. It codes for CASSSGQRDEQFF.

CDR3 bases: TGCGCCAGCAGTCAATTGGGTTTCCGGCAGGGTTCTTATTCGGACACTGAAGCTTTCTTT. Encoded protein: CASSQLGFRQGSYSDTEAFF. The chain carries TRBV23-1 and TRBJ1-1; D may be TRBD1 (5 bases). TRBV23-1 is an ORF for which the function is uncertain. With 1 base removed from V and 3 bases from J, the gap between germline ends came to 27 bases. The CDR3 totals 20 residues.

This clone was detected once. The CDR3 is CASSLELGGSYEQYF. CDR3 in DNA: TGCGCCAGCAGCTTGGAATTGGGGGGCTCCTACGAGCAGTACTTC. The chain carries TRBV5-1 and TRBJ2-7, with D perhaps matching TRBD2 (6 bases). This CDR3 has 15 amino acids. Germline V lookup: CDR1 SGHRS, CDR2 YFSETQ. The ends were cut back, 0 bases at V and 0 bases at J, with 10 bases in the middle. Using reference TRBV5-1 and TRBJ2-7 for the parts outside the CDR3, the full variable domain is KAGVTQTPRYLIKTRGQQVTLSCSPISGHRSVSWYQQTPGQGLQFLFEYFSETQRNKGNFPGRFSGRQFSNSRSEMNVSTLELGDSALYLCASSLELGGSYEQYFGPGTRLTVT.

This chain links TRBV7-9 with TRBJ1-5; the D is unclear. In germline, CDR1 is SEHNR, CDR2 FQNEAQ (reference sequence). The length of the CDR3 is 14 residues. With 3 bases removed from V and 2 bases from J, the gap between germline ends came to 8 bases. CDR3: CASSLQGGNQPQHF. CDR3 coding DNA: TGTGCCAGCAGCTTGCAAGGAGGCAATCAGCCCCAGCATTTT.

The rearrangement uses TRBV19 and TRBJ2-1, with TRBD2 identical over 7 bases. Germline CDR1 is LNHDA and CDR2 is SQIVND (reference sequence). The CDR3 loop spans 17 amino acids. V was clipped by 3 bases and J by 1 base; unmatched bases: 9. CDR3: CASSILPSGRSYNEQFF. The CDR3 DNA follows: TGTGCCAGTAGTATCCTCCCTAGCGGTAGATCCTACAATGAGCAGTTCTTC.

The rearrangement joins TRBV5-4 to TRBJ2-7; TRBD2 matches at 8 bases. This CDR3 is built from 15 residues. CDR1 is SGHNT, CDR2 YYREEE, per germline (reference sequence). The V gene end was trimmed by 3 bases and the J gene end by 5 bases; junction bases not matched to a gene: 10. In DNA, the CDR3 is TGTGCCAGCAGCTCCCCCGGGGGTAGCGGGGACGAGCAGTACTTC. The encoded protein is CASSSPGGSGDEQYF.

The chain carries TRBV27 and TRBJ2-5; D is uncertain. V was pared by 3 bases and J by 3 bases, with 8 bases between. Germline loops: CDR1 MNHEY, CDR2 SMNVEV (reference sequence). The CDR3 spans 13 residues. CDR3 protein: CASSFGRKETQYF. In nucleotides, the CDR3 is TGTGCCAGCAGTTTCGGCAGGAAAGAGACCCAGTACTTC.

The rearrangement uses TRBV11-2 and TRBJ2-7; D is possibly TRBD2 (6 bases). Germline CDR1 is SGHAT and CDR2 is FQNNGV. V was cut by 5 bases and J by 4 bases, with 15 bases left in between. The CDR3 consists of 14 residues. The CDR3 here is CASSSGQADYEQYF. The DNA of the CDR3 is TGTGCCAGCAGCAGCGGGCAGGCGGATTACGAGCAGTACTTC.

V is TRBV12-3 or TRBV12-4 and J is TRBJ2-1; D is ambiguous. The CDR3 spans 11 residues. The V and J ends lost 8 bases and 5 bases respectively, with 7 bases between them. The CDR3 spells CASRRDNEQFF. Here the CDR3 DNA reads TGTGCCAGCCGTCGGGACAATGAGCAGTTCTTC.

The chain couples TRBV6-1 to TRBJ2-2; D is unresolved. The CDR3 runs to 14 residues. Germline CDR1 MNHNS, CDR2 SASEGT. V was clipped by 3 bases and J by 4 bases, with 9 bases between them. In DNA form, the CDR3 reads TGTGCCAGCAGTGACCTTCGTCTCACCGGGGAGCTGTTTTTT. This gives the protein CASSDLRLTGELFF.

This CDR3 is CASSSTGGDTEAFF. The CDR3 nucleotides read TGTGCCAGCTCATCGACGGGGGGGGACACTGAAGCTTTCTTT. The rearrangement uses TRBV18 and TRBJ1-1, with D maybe TRBD1 (5 bases). CDR3 length equals 14 residues. The V end was cut by 5 bases, the J end by 3 bases, with 13 bases between. In germline, CDR1 is KGHSH, CDR2 LQKENI.

In nucleotides, the CDR3 is TGTGCCAGCAGCTCCCTAGAAGACCAAGAGACCCAGTACTTC. Translating it yields CASSSLEDQETQYF. V and J are TRBV7-6 and TRBJ2-5; no reliable D call. The germline CDR1 and CDR2 sequences are SGHVS and FNYEAQ. Trimming took 4 bases from V and 0 from J, leaving 9 bases between them. The CDR3 is 14 residues long.

The rearrangement uses TRBV28 and TRBJ2-1, with a weak D call TRBD2 (6 bases). The CDR3 is 13 amino acids. Germline V gives CDR1 MDHEN, CDR2 SYDVKM. Trimming stripped 5 bases from V and 9 bases from J, with 14 bases between. The CDR3 DNA sequence: TGTGCCAGCAGTGGGATGGGGAGGACTGAGCAGTTCTTC. This codes for CASSGMGRTEQFF.

This clone was seen more than once but under ten times. The chain couples TRBV3-1 (or the pseudogene TRBV3-2) to TRBJ1-5; D might be TRBD1 (6 bases). V lost 1 base and J lost 3, with 13 bases in between. The CDR3 contains 16 residues. Germline CDR1 LGHDT, CDR2 YNNKEL (reference sequence). The CDR3, as DNA: TGTGCCAGCAGCCAAGGGTCGGGGGGGCCCAATCAGCCCCAGCATTTT. Protein product: CASSQGSGGPNQPQHF.

This chain connects TRBV6-4 to TRBJ2-3, with a weak D call TRBD2 (7 bases). Germline V gene data show CDR1 as MRHNA and CDR2 as SNTAGT. The CDR3 spans 16 residues. V was cut by 5 bases and J by 3 bases, with 18 bases left in between. As DNA, the CDR3 is TGTGCCAGCAGTAAAACGGGGGGCCTCGCAACAGATACGCAGTATTTT. Translation gives CASSKTGGLATDTQYF.

V usage is TRBV12-3 or TRBV12-4 and J usage is TRBJ1-6; D is uncertain. Trimming took off 5 bases at V and 4 bases at J, with 6 bases between the two ends. This CDR3 spans 13 amino acids. In DNA, the CDR3 is TGTGCCAGCAGTCCCCGTTATAATTCACCCCTCCACTTT. It specifies CASSPRYNSPLHF.

The chain employs TRBV9 and TRBJ1-6; 9 positions match TRBD1. V lost 4 bases, J lost 8 bases, and 13 bases stayed unmatched. The CDR3 sequence is 17 residues long. The germline V gene encodes CDR1 SGDLS and CDR2 YYNGEE. The CDR3 sequence is CASSPWGDREVHSPLHF. The CDR3 DNA is TGTGCCAGCAGCCCTTGGGGGGACAGGGAGGTTCATTCACCCCTCCACTTT.

This clone was seen more than once but under ten times. The chain is built from TRBV24-1 and TRBJ1-2, with TRBD1 matching over 8 bases. CDR3 length: 14 residues. Trimming cost V 6 bases and J 6 bases; bases outside gene matches: 8. Germline assignment: CDR1 KGHDR and CDR2 SFDVKD. The CDR3 DNA reads TGTGCCACCAGTAAGACAGGGGACCGAGATGGCTACACCTTC. The encoded protein is CATSKTGDRDGYTF.

The J gene is TRBJ2-1, the V gene TRBV24-1; 8 bases map to TRBD1. This CDR3 has 16 residues. The V segment lost 5 bases and the J segment 3 bases; nucleotides outside the gene matches: 8. The V gene's germline CDR1 is KGHDR and CDR2 SFDVKD. This CDR3 is CATSGLQGGNYNEQFF. The CDR3 DNA reads as TGTGCCACCAGTGGCTTACAGGGGGGTAACTACAATGAGCAGTTCTTC.